These T cell receptor beta chains were read from a single sample in a study of blood T cell repertoires in COVID-19. Method: immunoSEQ multiplex PCR; TCRdb's copy keeps in-frame clones and lacks some. The sample has fewer than 120,000 clones, 70% to 90% seen once. The sequenced material came from peripheral blood. The receptors come from a woman between 45 and 60 years old with acute or convalescent COVID-19. Both conserved end residues are part of each CDR3. Fields, in order: V gene, clone size, J gene, D gene, CDR3 DNA, CDR3 protein. D genes are given only for firm matches. Clone size is shown for a subset of rows, as once, few, many or a class of expanded clone.

TRBV5-4	NA	TRBJ2-1	TRBD1	TGTGCCAGCAGCAACCCGGGACAGGGTGATGGGCAGTTCTTC	CASSNPGQGDGQFF
TRBV7-2	NA	TRBJ2-7	TRBD1	TGTGCCAGCAGCGCGACAGGGGGCTTATACGAGCAGTACTTC	CASSATGGLYEQYF
TRBV13	NA	TRBJ2-7	NA	TGTGCCAGCAGCCTAGCCCCCACGCGCGGTTACGAGCAGTACTTC	CASSLAPTRGYEQYF
TRBV25-1	NA	TRBJ2-7	NA	TGTGCCAGCAGGGGTATAAACAGGTACGAGCAGTACTTC	CASRGINRYEQYF
TRBV2	NA	TRBJ2-2	TRBD1	TGTGCCAGCCGAGACAGGGGGCGAACCGGGGAGCTGTTTTTT	CASRDRGRTGELFF
TRBV9	NA	TRBJ1-2	NA	TGTGCCAGCAGCGTAGGGGGGCAGGTGCATGGCTATGGCTACACCTTC	CASSVGGQVHGYGYTF
TRBV19	NA	TRBJ1-5	NA	TGTGCCTCACGAGCCGACAGAAATCAGCCCCAGCATTTT	CASRADRNQPQHF
TRBV28	NA	TRBJ2-3	TRBD2	TGTGCCAGCAACTTGGCGGGAGGGCCGACAGATACGCAGTATTTT	CASNLAGGPTDTQYF
TRBV20-1	NA	TRBJ2-3	TRBD2	TGCAGTGCTCGTGCGCTAGCGGCTCGGGATACGCAGTATTTT	CSARALAARDTQYF
TRBV6-5	NA	TRBJ2-7	TRBD2	TGTGCCAGCAGTTACCTGCGGGGGAGCTCCTACGAGCAGTACTTC	CASSYLRGSSYEQYF
TRBV28	once	TRBJ2-1	TRBD2	TGTGCCAGCAGTCAGTCTAGCGGGAGGGGGGACAATGAGCAGTTCTTC	CASSQSSGRGDNEQFF
TRBV19	NA	TRBJ2-2	NA	TGTGCCAGTAGTAGAGGGCTGACCAACACCGGGGAGCTGTTTTTT	CASSRGLTNTGELFF
TRBV5-1	NA	TRBJ1-4	TRBD1	TGCGCCAGCAGCTCAGGGGGCAGTAATGAAAAACTGTTTTTT	CASSSGGSNEKLFF
TRBV10-3	NA	TRBJ2-3	TRBD2	TGTGCCATCAGTTTTGGACTAGCGGGAGCTGATACGCAGTATTTT	CAISFGLAGADTQYF
TRBV29-1	NA	TRBJ2-1	TRBD1	TGCAGCGTTGAGGTCAGGGGGAGCTACAATGAGCAGTTCTTC	CSVEVRGSYNEQFF
TRBV5-1	NA	TRBJ2-3	TRBD2	TGCGCCAGCAGCCCACTAGCGGGAGTGGGCACAGATACGCAGTATTTT	CASSPLAGVGTDTQYF
TRBV6-5	many	TRBJ1-4	TRBD1	TGTGCCAGCAGTTCCGGACAGGGGGCAGCTAATGAAAAACTGTTTTTT	CASSSGQGAANEKLFF
TRBV19	NA	TRBJ2-7	NA	TGTGCCAGTACCCGGGACTTGAACGAATACGAGCAGTACTTC	CASTRDLNEYEQYF
TRBV9	many	TRBJ2-1	TRBD2	TGTGCCAGCAGCGTAGCACTAGCGGGAGGGGACAATGAGCAGTTCTTC	CASSVALAGGDNEQFF
TRBV7-2	NA	TRBJ2-5	NA	TGTGCCAGCAGCTTCGACAGGCAAGAGACCCAGTACTTC	CASSFDRQETQYF
TRBV25-1	NA	TRBJ2-1	TRBD1	TGTGCCAGCAGTCCGGGACAGGGAAACAATGAGCAGTTCTTC	CASSPGQGNNEQFF
TRBV5-1	NA	TRBJ1-1	NA	TGCGCCAGCAGCTTGGGGATAAGGGGGAACACTGAAGCTTTCTTT	CASSLGIRGNTEAFF
TRBV6-4	many	TRBJ1-6	TRBD1	TGTGCCAGCAGTGGGGGCCGACAGGGGGCTTGGAATTCACCCCTCCACTTT	CASSGGRQGAWNSPLHF
TRBV11-3	NA	TRBJ2-7	TRBD2	TGTGCCAGCAGCTTAACGGGAGGCGAGCAGTACTTC	CASSLTGGEQYF
TRBV18	NA	TRBJ1-1	NA	TGTGCCAGCTCACGGCAGCGGGGTGGCGAGAACACTGAAGCTTTCTTT	CASSRQRGGENTEAFF
TRBV1	NA	TRBJ2-7	NA	TGCACCAGCAGCTCTCCGTTCGGGACTAGCGGGAGTTATACCTACGAGCAGTACTTC	CTSSSPFGTSGSYTYEQYF
TRBV18	NA	TRBJ1-2	NA	TGTGCCAGCTCACCACCTATACGATCGGGGAACTATGGCTACACCTTC	CASSPPIRSGNYGYTF
TRBV28	NA	TRBJ1-2	NA	TGTGCCAGCAGTTTATCCGGGATGGGTGCCTATGGCTACACCTTC	CASSLSGMGAYGYTF
TRBV7-9	NA	TRBJ2-5	NA	TGTGCCAGCAGCTTAAGGACTCTTGAGACCCAGTACTTC	CASSLRTLETQYF
TRBV5-1	NA	TRBJ2-1	TRBD2	TGCGCCAGCAGCTTGGTGCTAGCGGGAGTTGGGAGTGAGCAGTTCTTC	CASSLVLAGVGSEQFF
TRBV5-8	NA	TRBJ2-1	NA	TGTGCCAGCAGCTTGGTAGGAGGAGATGGGTACAATGAGCAGTTCTTC	CASSLVGGDGYNEQFF
TRBV5-1	NA	TRBJ1-6	NA	TGCGCCAGCAGCTTCAGTTTGACTGGGTATAATTCACCCCTCCACTTT	CASSFSLTGYNSPLHF
TRBV27	NA	TRBJ2-5	TRBD2	TGTGCCAGCAGTTTAATGAGCGGGAGGGCTCGGGAGACCCAGTACTTC	CASSLMSGRARETQYF
TRBV19	NA	TRBJ1-2	NA	TGTGCCAGTAGGGACCCCGGGACATATGGCTACACCTTC	CASRDPGTYGYTF
TRBV6-5	NA	TRBJ2-7	TRBD2	TGTGCCAGCAGATTCCGAGCGGGAGGGCCGGGGGAGCAGTACTTC	CASRFRAGGPGEQYF
TRBV30	NA	TRBJ1-1	TRBD1	TGTGCCTGGGCCTGGGGGACAGGGAACACTGAAGCTTTCTTT	CAWAWGTGNTEAFF
TRBV5-4	NA	TRBJ2-3	TRBD2	TGTGCCAGCAGCTGGGGGGTAGCGGGAAACACAGATACGCAGTATTTT	CASSWGVAGNTDTQYF
TRBV3-1/TRBV3-2	NA	TRBJ2-5	NA	TGTGCCAGCAGAGGCGGGGAGACCCAGTACTTC	CASRGGETQYF
TRBV9	NA	TRBJ1-4	TRBD1	TGTGCCAGCAGCGTAGGCCAGGACAGGTGGAATGAAAAACTGTTTTTT	CASSVGQDRWNEKLFF
TRBV4-2	NA	TRBJ2-2	NA	TGTGCCAGCAGCCAAACGGTCCTAGCTGCGGCCGGGGAGCTGTTTTTT	CASSQTVLAAAGELFF
TRBV3-1/TRBV3-2	NA	TRBJ2-2	TRBD2	TGTGCCAGCAGCCAGGGACTAGCGGGAGCGTGGTACACCGGGGAGCTGTTTTTT	CASSQGLAGAWYTGELFF
TRBV7-6	once	TRBJ2-7	TRBD1	TGTGCCAGCAGCCAGTCCCTCCGGCCGGACAGGGTCAACGAGCAGTACTTC	CASSQSLRPDRVNEQYF
TRBV10-2	few	TRBJ2-1	TRBD2	TGCGCCAGCTCCGGGGGGACTAGCGGGAGAAATGAGCAGTTCTTC	CASSGGTSGRNEQFF
TRBV6-6	NA	TRBJ2-2	TRBD1	TGTGCCAGCAGTTACTTGGGACAGGGTTTCACCGGGGAGCTGTTTTTT	CASSYLGQGFTGELFF
TRBV3-1/TRBV3-2	NA	TRBJ1-3	NA	TGTGCCAGCAGCCAAGGCCCCTACTCTGGAAACACCATATATTTT	CASSQGPYSGNTIYF
TRBV6-6	NA	TRBJ1-5	NA	TGTGCCAGCAGCCAGGGGCATAGCAATCAGCCCCAGCATTTT	CASSQGHSNQPQHF
TRBV3-1/TRBV3-2	NA	TRBJ1-2	TRBD1	TGTGCCAGCAGCCCCCAGGGGGCCTATGGCTACACCTTC	CASSPQGAYGYTF
TRBV19	NA	TRBJ1-2	TRBD1	TGTGCCAGCAAGGACAGGGTATATGGCTACACCTTC	CASKDRVYGYTF
TRBV5-1	NA	TRBJ2-1	TRBD1	TGCGCCAGCAGCTTGGATTGGGGGACAGGCGCTCAGTTCTTC	CASSLDWGTGAQFF
TRBV30	NA	TRBJ1-1	TRBD1	TGTGCCTGTACTAGGACAGGGCGAACTGAAGCTTTCTTT	CACTRTGRTEAFF
TRBV5-1	NA	TRBJ2-7	NA	TGCGCCAGCAGCTTGGTGCAGGCTTCCTACGAGCAGTACTTC	CASSLVQASYEQYF
TRBV5-1	NA	TRBJ1-3	TRBD1	TGCGCCAGCAGCTTGGGGACAGGGGGCTCAGGAAACACCATATATTTT	CASSLGTGGSGNTIYF
TRBV5-1	NA	TRBJ2-3	NA	TGCGCCAGCAGCTTGGAGCGGGATACGCAGTATTTT	CASSLERDTQYF
TRBV6-1	NA	TRBJ2-7	NA	TGTGCCAGCAGTGAAGCAATCCCATTAGATTCCGGGAATAGGGACTACGAGCAGTACTTC	CASSEAIPLDSGNRDYEQYF
TRBV28	NA	TRBJ1-2	NA	TGTGCCAGCAGTTTATTTGGAGGTGACTATGGCTACACCTTC	CASSLFGGDYGYTF
TRBV18	NA	TRBJ2-7	TRBD1	TGTGCCAGCTCACCGGACAGGAGCTCCTACGAGCAGTACTTC	CASSPDRSSYEQYF